The 23 T cell receptor beta chains given below trace back to one sample, sequenced in a study of CD8 T cells in ankylosing spondylitis. TCRdb reprocessed the 5' RACE reads with MiXCR, giving one entry per CDR3 protein. The table lists more than 150,000 distinct CDR3 sequences, around 10% of them singletons. Sequenced: blood, either unsorted or a sorted T cell fraction (not recorded which). The receptors were sampled from a male donor with ankylosing spondylitis or in good health (not recorded which).

This clonotype was observed many times. The V and J genes are TRBV5-1 and TRBJ1-1; D gene uncertain. With 0 bases removed from V and 5 bases from J, the gap between germline ends came to 11 bases. Germline V gene lookup returns CDR1 SGHRS and CDR2 YFSETQ. The CDR3 is 14 residues long. CDR3 bases: TGCGCCAGCAGCTTGGGAACGAGGGCAACTGAAGCTTTCTTT. Translation gives CASSLGTRATEAFF. Looking up the rest from reference TRBV5-1 and TRBJ1-1 gives the full variable domain: KAGVTQTPRYLIKTRGQQVTLSCSPISGHRSVSWYQQTPGQGLQFLFEYFSETQRNKGNFPGRFSGRQFSNSRSEMNVSTLELGDSALYLCASSLGTRATEAFFGQGTRLTVV.

This clonotype was seen ten or more times. The chain carries TRBV6-1 and TRBJ1-2; D remains unclear. The CDR3 sequence is 11 residues long. The V end lost 6 bases, the J end lost 7 bases, and 9 bases lay between the germline ends. Per the germline V gene, CDR1 is MNHNS and CDR2 is SASEGT. CDR3 DNA sequence: TGTGCCAGCAGCATCGAGTTTGGCTACACCTTC. This codes for CASSIEFGYTF.

Many counts were recorded for this clonotype. The chain joins TRBV3-1 to TRBJ1-5; D is uncertain. The ends were cut back, 6 bases at V and 0 bases at J, with 9 bases in the middle. CDR1 LGHDT and CDR2 YNNKEL come from the germline V gene (reference sequence). This CDR3 comprises 14 residues. CDR3 nucleotide sequence: TGTGCCAGCAGTCTTACCGATAGCAATCAGCCCCAGCATTTT. Translating gives CASSLTDSNQPQHF.

This clonotype was recorded many times. The genes are TRBV20-1 and TRBJ1-1; D remains ambiguous. Germline V gene data show CDR1 as DFQATT and CDR2 as SNEGSKA (reference sequence). The CDR3 is 13 residues long. Trimming took off 5 bases at V and 0 bases at J, with 10 bases between the two ends. Written as DNA, the CDR3 is TGCAGTGCTCTAATTGTCATGAACACTGAAGCTTTCTTT. Encoded protein: CSALIVMNTEAFF.

This clonotype was observed a few times. V and J are TRBV9 and TRBJ2-1; the D gene is possibly TRBD2 (6 bases). The CDR3 extends over 12 amino acids. Deletions cut 4 bases from V and 8 bases from J, with 10 bases between. Germline CDR1 and CDR2: SGDLS and YYNGEE. This CDR3 reads CASSRGGDEQFF. The CDR3 nucleotides are TGTGCCAGCAGCAGGGGCGGGGATGAGCAGTTCTTC.

This clonotype was counted ten times or more. V and J are TRBV24-1 and TRBJ2-2, with TRBD1 matching over 8 bases. The CDR3 loop spans 17 amino acids. Germline assignment: CDR1 KGHDR and CDR2 SFDVKD. The ends lost 1 base at V and 4 bases at J; junction bases unmatched: 7. The CDR3 sequence is CATSDFSRGPGTGELFF. The CDR3 DNA is TGTGCCACCAGTGATTTTTCCAGGGGGCCCGGCACCGGGGAGCTGTTTTTT.

The chain recombines TRBV5-1 with TRBJ2-3; 7 nucleotides agree with TRBD2. The V gene's germline CDR1 is SGHRS and CDR2 YFSETQ. This CDR3 spans 16 amino acids. The V and J ends lost 3 bases and 2 bases, in that order; junction bases with no gene match: 9. Written as DNA, the CDR3 is TGCGCCAGCAGCTCCCCCTGGGGGGGGAACACAGATACGCAGTATTTT. Translation: CASSSPWGGNTDTQYF.

This clonotype was recorded many times. This rearrangement joins TRBV29-1 to TRBJ2-1; 9 nucleotides match TRBD2. This CDR3 contains 14 residues. CDR1 is SQVTM and CDR2 is ANQGSEA in the germline V gene. Trimming cost V 5 bases and J 7 bases; bases outside gene matches: 9. The CDR3: CSVMGLAAQNEQFF. The CDR3 DNA follows: TGCAGCGTTATGGGACTAGCAGCCCAGAATGAGCAGTTCTTC.

This clonotype was detected many times. The rearrangement joins TRBV12-3 or TRBV12-4 to TRBJ2-3; D gene unclear. The CDR3 runs to 15 residues. V gave up 6 bases and J gave up 1 base, with 14 bases separating them. CDR3 sequence reads: CASSYSGIGTDTQYF. CDR3 bases: TGTGCCAGCAGCTATTCAGGAATTGGCACAGATACGCAGTATTTT.

The chain has TRBV11-3 and TRBJ2-3, with D possibly matching TRBD2 (7 bases). Trimming shortened V by 4 bases and J by 7 bases, and 12 bases separated the two germline ends. This CDR3 is built from 13 residues. Per the germline V gene, CDR1 is SGHNT and CDR2 is YENEEA. The CDR3 coding sequence is TGTGCCAGCAGCTCCGGGGGGCTTCATACGCAGTATTTT. This sequence encodes CASSSGGLHTQYF. Full variable domain (rest looked up from reference TRBV11-3 and TRBJ2-3): EAGVVQSPRYKIIEKKQPVAFWCNPISGHNTLYWYLQNLGQGPELLIRYENEEAVDDSQLPKDRFSAERLKGVDSTLKIQPAELGDSAVYLCASSSGGLHTQYFGPGTRLTVL.

The V and J genes are TRBV7-9 and TRBJ2-2; D uncertain. The CDR3 is 13 residues long. Trimming cost V 3 bases and J 3 bases, with 5 bases left between them. Germline CDR1 reads SEHNR; CDR2 reads FQNEAQ (reference sequence). In DNA, the CDR3 is TGTGCCAGCAGCTTCCTTCACACCGGGGAGCTGTTTTTT. As protein: CASSFLHTGELFF.

This clonotype was observed at least ten times. J is TRBJ2-1 and V is TRBV6-5, with D uncertain. Trimming shortened V by 0 bases and J by 6 bases, and 6 bases separated the two germline ends. The CDR3 runs 13 residues. Germline V CDR1 and CDR2: MNHEY, SVGAGI. The CDR3 is CASSYSLGNEQFF. The CDR3 DNA reads as TGTGCCAGCAGTTACTCATTGGGCAATGAGCAGTTCTTC.

This rearrangement joins TRBV6-5 to TRBJ2-7; D remains unclear. Germline CDR1 and CDR2: MNHEY and SVGAGI. This CDR3 region has 13 residues. Written as DNA, the CDR3 is TGTGCTTCGCGCCGACCACTTTTCTACGAGCAGTACTTC. Protein: CASRRPLFYEQYF.

The chain couples TRBV20-1 to TRBJ1-4, with 10 bases lining up with TRBD1. From germline, CDR1 is DFQATT and CDR2 SNEGSKA (reference sequence). The CDR3 contains 13 residues. The trim removed 5 bases at V and 8 bases at J, leaving 5 bases unmatched. The CDR3 nucleotides read TGCAGTGCTGGACAGGGGGGAAGCGAAAAACTGTTTTTT. Residues: CSAGQGGSEKLFF.

This clonotype was recorded many times. The chain combines TRBV3-1 with TRBJ2-7; D is possibly TRBD1 (6 bases). Trimming shortened V by 4 bases and J by 0 bases, and 10 bases separated the two germline ends. Germline CDR1 and CDR2: LGHDT and YNNKEL (reference sequence). The CDR3 is 14 amino acids. CDR3 DNA sequence: TGTGCCAGCAGCCCTTGGGACAACTCCTACGAGCAGTACTTC. The encoded protein is CASSPWDNSYEQYF.

In this sample, this clonotype turned up a few times. The J gene is TRBJ1-5, the V gene TRBV11-2; D is possibly TRBD1 (5 bases). V was pared by 0 bases and J by 7 bases, with 7 bases between. This CDR3 has 13 amino acids. CDR1 and CDR2 (germline): SGHAT, FQNNGV. CDR3 residues: CASSLDREQPQHF. The CDR3, as DNA: TGTGCCAGCAGCTTAGACAGGGAACAGCCCCAGCATTTT.

This clonotype was observed many times. This chain joins TRBV27 and TRBJ1-2; no definite D call. Trimming removed 0 bases at V and 4 bases at J, with 6 bases between. CDR1 is MNHEY, CDR2 SMNVEV, per germline (reference sequence). The CDR3 length is 13 residues. CDR3 in DNA: TGTGCCAGCAGTTTATCCAGCGGCTATGGCTACACCTTC. Protein product: CASSLSSGYGYTF.

This clonotype was recorded many times. The chain carries TRBV15 and TRBJ2-1; D remains ambiguous. This CDR3 has 14 amino acids. The ends were cut back, 0 bases at V and 6 bases at J, with 9 bases in the middle. Germline V gene sequence: CDR1 LNHNV, CDR2 YYDKDF (reference sequence). CDR3 sequence (DNA): TGTGCCACCAGCAGAGACCTCCATCGCAATGAGCAGTTCTTC. As protein: CATSRDLHRNEQFF.

This clonotype was observed at least ten times. The V and J genes are TRBV6-5 and TRBJ1-1; tentatively, D is TRBD1 (5 bases). CDR1 is MNHEY, CDR2 SVGAGI, per germline. V lost 4 bases and J lost 4, with 19 bases in between. This CDR3 has 16 amino acids. CDR3 bases: TGTGCCAGCAGTTCTTCAACTCCGGGGCTGGGCACTGAAGCTTTCTTT. It yields the protein CASSSSTPGLGTEAFF.

This clonotype was detected only a few times. The rearrangement joins TRBV6-1 to TRBJ1-4; 8 bases align to TRBD1. V gave up 6 bases and J gave up 5 bases; unmatched junction bases: 8. Germline assignment: CDR1 MNHNS and CDR2 SASEGT. There are 15 residues in the CDR3. CDR3 bases: TGTGCCAGCAGATTAAGCCGACAGGGGAATGAAAAACTGTTTTTT. Its translation: CASRLSRQGNEKLFF.

This clonotype has ten or more counts. The chain is built from TRBV4-3 and TRBJ2-7; 9 nucleotides match TRBD1. The CDR3 has 17 residues. Germline V gene data show CDR1 as LGHNA and CDR2 as YSLEER. The junction had 9 bases not matched to a gene; V was cut back by 0 bases and J by 3 bases. The CDR3 reads CASSQDRQDRGFYEQYF. As DNA, the CDR3 is TGCGCCAGCAGCCAAGATCGTCAGGACAGGGGATTCTACGAGCAGTACTTC.

Many counts were recorded for this clonotype. The chain joins TRBV6-2 or TRBV6-3 to TRBJ2-1; possible D gene TRBD1, 5 bases. The germline V and J ends were trimmed by 4 bases and 5 bases, with 12 bases remaining between them. The CDR3 spans 14 residues. Germline V lookup: CDR1 MNHEY, CDR2 SVGEGT. The CDR3 DNA reads as TGTGCCAGCAGTTTGAGGAACAGGAACAATGAGCAGTTCTTC. Protein sequence: CASSLRNRNNEQFF.

This clonotype has ten or more counts. This rearrangement joins TRBV6-1 to TRBJ2-5; D is possibly TRBD2 (5 bases). In germline, CDR1 is MNHNS, CDR2 SASEGT. This CDR3 spans 13 amino acids. Between the trimmed V and J ends, which lost 8 bases and 1 base, there was a span of 11 bases. The CDR3 loop is CASQKRGQETQYF. Written as DNA, the CDR3 is TGTGCCAGCCAGAAACGGGGCCAAGAGACCCAGTACTTC.